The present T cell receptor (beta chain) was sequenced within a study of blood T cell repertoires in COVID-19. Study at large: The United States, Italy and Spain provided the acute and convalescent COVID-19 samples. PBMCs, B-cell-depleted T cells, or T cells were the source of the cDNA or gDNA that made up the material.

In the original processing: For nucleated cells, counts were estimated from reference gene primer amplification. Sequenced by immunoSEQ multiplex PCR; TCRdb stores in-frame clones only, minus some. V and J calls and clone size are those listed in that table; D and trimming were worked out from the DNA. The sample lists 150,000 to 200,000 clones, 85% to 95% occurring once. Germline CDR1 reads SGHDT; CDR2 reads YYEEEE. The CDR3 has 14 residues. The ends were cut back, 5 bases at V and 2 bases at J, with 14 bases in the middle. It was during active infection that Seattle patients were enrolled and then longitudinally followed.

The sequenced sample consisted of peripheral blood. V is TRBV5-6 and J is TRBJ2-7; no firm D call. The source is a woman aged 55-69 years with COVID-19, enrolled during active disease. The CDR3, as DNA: TGTGCCAGCAGTTCGGCCCTCGGAGCCTACGAGCAGTACTTC. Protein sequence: CASSSALGAYEQYF. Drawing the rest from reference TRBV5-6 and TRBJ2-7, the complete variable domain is DAGVTQSPTHLIKTRGQQVTLRCSPKSGHDTVSWYQQALGQGPQFIFQYYEEEERQRGNFPDRFSGHQFPNYSSELNVNALLLGDSALYLCASSSALGAYEQYFGPGTRLTVT.